A selection of T cell receptor beta chains follows, all from one sample in a study of technical replicates of blood from several donors. The protocol was immunoSEQ multiplex PCR, while the TCRdb copy is restricted to in-frame clones and leaves out a portion. The sample contains fewer than 100,000 clones, 70% to 90% of which appear only once. Sequenced: T cells isolated from PBMCs. These receptors were collected from a human donor in good health. Both conserved end residues are part of each CDR3. Each record gives: V gene, CDR3 protein.

v_call: TRBV9
cdr3_aa: CASSVSGRVETQYF

v_call: TRBV7-8
cdr3_aa: CASSLGGLLNQPQHF

v_call: TRBV7-2
cdr3_aa: CASSPRATGSGYGYTF

v_call: TRBV19
cdr3_aa: CASSSGGYEQYF

v_call: TRBV19
cdr3_aa: CASNPRRDSTEAFF

v_call: TRBV27
cdr3_aa: CASSQLGNEQFF

v_call: TRBV6-5
cdr3_aa: CASSLRVAGDYNEQFF

v_call: TRBV27
cdr3_aa: CASSSKKTGGFYGYTF

v_call: TRBV10-3
cdr3_aa: CAIRPPGQGPEAFF

v_call: TRBV5-4
cdr3_aa: CASSLRVGGYEQYF

v_call: TRBV5-1
cdr3_aa: CASRQQAGGTDTQYF

v_call: TRBV15
cdr3_aa: CATSRLRGTEAFF

v_call: TRBV28
cdr3_aa: CATKTYEQYF

v_call: TRBV6-6
cdr3_aa: CASSYSGARNQPQHF

v_call: TRBV29-1
cdr3_aa: CSVQPGHAEYEQYF

v_call: TRBV6-5
cdr3_aa: CASSYTGGFGNQPQHF

v_call: TRBV9
cdr3_aa: CASSVGSGTSTDTQYF

v_call: TRBV4-2
cdr3_aa: CASSQDLAGWRPESYEQYF

v_call: TRBV7-3
cdr3_aa: CASSLSGVAGANNEQFF

v_call: TRBV7-6
cdr3_aa: CASYSGTTNTGELFF

v_call: TRBV4-2
cdr3_aa: CASSPSTNEQFF

v_call: TRBV28
cdr3_aa: CASSLFGENTEAFF

v_call: TRBV7-2
cdr3_aa: CASSQPLGRQSVNLYEQYF

v_call: TRBV4-2
cdr3_aa: CASSPNPGQWDQETQYF

v_call: TRBV27
cdr3_aa: CARSLGQGSYGANVLTF

v_call: TRBV29-1
cdr3_aa: CSVEDRSSYEQYF

v_call: TRBV7-8
cdr3_aa: CASSYLVQGHQPQHF

v_call: TRBV6-4
cdr3_aa: CASSAPGLEQFF

v_call: TRBV4-2
cdr3_aa: CASSQDQGMNTEAFF

v_call: TRBV7-9
cdr3_aa: CASSYREHTQYF

v_call: TRBV9
cdr3_aa: CASSAGQTDPRYGYTF

v_call: TRBV5-6
cdr3_aa: CASIAGTSASYEQYF

v_call: TRBV27
cdr3_aa: CASSGTVNTGELFF

v_call: TRBV4-2
cdr3_aa: CASSQVAGGLTEAFF

v_call: TRBV15
cdr3_aa: CATSGGDHDTYEQYF